The 9 T cell receptor beta chains below all came from one sample that was sequenced in a study of cytomegalovirus exposure and HLA in healthy donors. PCR involved 60 Vbeta and 13 Jbeta primers. Sequencing was performed with immunoSEQ multiplex PCR; in TCRdb, only in-frame clones are kept and a portion is missing. The data hold about 200,000 clones, with 82% observed a single time. Specimen: PBMCs. Receptor source: a boy between 2 and 10 years old in good health and CMV-seronegative.

The V call is TRBV6-5, the J call TRBJ2-5; 9 nucleotides line up with TRBD1. The CDR3 has 14 amino acids. V shed 11 bases and J 4 bases; nucleotides not matched to a gene: 11. Per germline, CDR1 MNHEY and CDR2 SVGAGI. The CDR3 loop is CAGSDRGGAETQYF. CDR3 coding DNA: TGTGCCGGCTCGGACAGGGGAGGAGCAGAGACCCAGTACTTC.

V is TRBV2 and J is TRBJ1-2, with 9 positions matching TRBD1. Germline assignment: CDR1 SNHLY and CDR2 FYNNEI. The CDR3 spans 14 residues. V was pared by 1 base and J by 4 bases, with 1 base of the junction left unmatched. CDR3 sequence: CASSEVGQGYGYTF. The CDR3 DNA reads TGTGCCAGCAGTGAAGTGGGACAGGGCTATGGCTACACCTTC.

This sequence joins TRBV4-3 and TRBJ1-1; D is uncertain. This CDR3 comprises 13 residues. Germline lookup yields CDR1 LGHNA and CDR2 YSLEER. Trimming left V 2 bases short and J 5 bases short, with 9 bases between. In DNA, the CDR3 is TGCGCCAGCAGCCAAATGAGGACTACTGAAGCTTTCTTT. This sequence encodes CASSQMRTTEAFF.

This clone was detected only once. The chain has TRBV4-3 and TRBJ2-2, with 9 bases that match TRBD1. This CDR3 has 15 residues. The germline V gene has CDR1 LGHNA and CDR2 YSLEER. J gave up 7 bases and V 6 bases, and 9 bases lay outside the gene matches. The CDR3 DNA reads as TGCGCCAGCAGGCTCCGGACAGGGGTGATCGGGGAGCTGTTTTTT. It is translated as CASRLRTGVIGELFF.

This clone is a singleton in its sample. The rearrangement links TRBV27 to TRBJ1-2; no firm D call. With 8 bases removed from V and 4 bases from J, the gap between germline ends came to 11 bases. The V gene's germline CDR1 is MNHEY and CDR2 SMNVEV (reference sequence). This CDR3 has 12 amino acids. CDR3 nucleotides: TGTGCCAGCCGTAATACGGTCTATGGCTACACCTTC. Amino acid sequence: CASRNTVYGYTF.

V is TRBV7-3 and J is TRBJ2-3; D remains unclear. The CDR3 runs 13 residues. CDR1 SGHTA and CDR2 FQGTGA come from the germline V gene. V was trimmed by 5 bases and J by 3 bases, leaving 9 bases between them. The CDR3 region has the DNA TGTGCCAGCAGCCGCTCGCAGACAGATACGCAGTATTTT. This encodes CASSRSQTDTQYF.

This chain links TRBV7-2 with TRBJ2-2; D uncertain. The V gene's germline CDR1 is SGHTA and CDR2 FQGNSA. Trimming shortened V by 1 base and J by 5 bases, and 8 bases separated the two germline ends. CDR3 size: 14 residues. CDR3: CASSLGRSTGELFF. DNA of the CDR3: TGTGCCAGCAGCTTAGGTAGAAGTACCGGGGAGCTGTTTTTT.

The chain links TRBV5-5 to TRBJ2-7; possibly TRBD2 for D (6 bases). Germline V gene data show CDR1 as SGHKS and CDR2 as YYEKEE (reference sequence). The V and J ends lost 3 bases and 9 bases respectively, with 22 bases between them. The CDR3 is made up of 15 amino acids. The CDR3 nucleotides read TGTGCCAGCAGCTCCCTACCAGACGGACCGGAGGGGCAGTACTTC. Encoded protein: CASSSLPDGPEGQYF. The full variable domain, completed using reference TRBV5-5 and TRBJ2-7, is DAGVTQSPTHLIKTRGQQVTLRCSPISGHKSVSWYQQVLGQGPQFIFQYYEKEERGRGNFPDRFSARQFPNYSSELNVNALLLGDSALYLCASSSLPDGPEGQYFGPGTRLTVT.

V gene TRBV11-2 combines with J gene TRBJ2-7; 8 positions match TRBD2. The CDR3 consists of 19 residues. Germline loops: CDR1 SGHAT, CDR2 FQNNGV. Germline trimming cut 1 base from V and 0 bases from J; bases unmatched to any gene: 14. The CDR3: CASSLAPSIAGRSSYEQYF. The CDR3 nucleotides are TGTGCCAGCAGCTTAGCCCCCTCCATAGCGGGACGTAGCTCCTACGAGCAGTACTTC.